What follows are 19 T cell receptor beta chains derived from one specimen sequenced in a study of T cells after yellow fever vaccination. TCRdb ran MiXCR on the 5' RACE reads and lists one entry per CDR3 protein. The sample has roughly 120,000 distinct CDR3 sequences, about 7% seen once; the top ten hold 2.5% to 3.5%. The sequencing used CD4+ T cells sorted from PBMCs, collected approximately 40 days after the first yellow fever vaccination. These receptor sequences come from a man between 18 and 29 years old who received the YFV17D yellow fever vaccine.

This clonotype was found many times. The chain carries TRBV11-2 and TRBJ2-3, with TRBD2 matching 7 bases. The germline CDR1 and CDR2 sequences are SGHAT and FQNNGV. Trimming at V came to 4 bases and at J to 1 base, leaving 20 bases not matched to a gene. The CDR3 is 20 residues long. The CDR3 protein is CASSSRLGGGANTRTDTQYF. CDR3 DNA: TGTGCCAGCAGCTCGCGGCTTGGCGGGGGAGCCAACACCCGCACAGATACGCAGTATTTT.

This chain links TRBV5-4 with TRBJ2-3, with 11 bases fitting TRBD1. The CDR3 has 15 residues. CDR1 SGHNT and CDR2 YYREEE come from the germline V gene (reference sequence). J lost 5 bases, V lost 2 bases, and 4 bases had no gene match. In DNA, the CDR3 is TGTGCCAGCAGCTTAAGGACAGGGGGCCAAGATACGCAGTATTTT. This encodes CASSLRTGGQDTQYF.

This clonotype has ten or more counts. The J gene is TRBJ2-7, the V gene TRBV6-1; D gene ambiguous. Trimming pared 6 bases from V and 0 bases from J, leaving 15 bases between. In germline, CDR1 is MNHNS, CDR2 SASEGT. This CDR3 region has 15 residues. The CDR3 DNA reads TGTGCCAGCAGGGGGTGGCGGCTTGACTCCTACGAGCAGTACGTC. This gives the protein CASRGWRLDSYEQYV.

In its sample, this clonotype was seen many times. This chain connects TRBV18 to TRBJ2-7; TRBD1 or TRBD2 may be the D gene (5 bases each). The length of the CDR3 is 17 residues. V was cut by 5 bases and J by 0 bases, with 20 bases left in between. Germline V lookup: CDR1 KGHSH, CDR2 LQKENI. The CDR3 nucleotides read TGTGCCAGCTCATCCTTCTCCCGGGACGCCAGCTCCTACGAGCAGTACTTC. Protein sequence: CASSSFSRDASSYEQYF.

This clonotype was counted many times. The rearrangement joins TRBV11-2 to TRBJ1-2; D perhaps matches TRBD1 (5 bases). The CDR3 spans 14 residues. Trimming took 4 bases from V and 4 from J, leaving 13 bases between them. Germline assignment: CDR1 SGHAT and CDR2 FQNNGV. The CDR3 spells CASSWSRDGYGYTF. In DNA, the CDR3 is TGTGCCAGCAGCTGGTCCCGGGACGGCTATGGCTACACCTTC.

This clonotype occurred many times. V usage is TRBV6-2 or TRBV6-3 and J usage is TRBJ2-3; TRBD1 matches at 8 bases. The V gene end was trimmed by 6 bases and the J gene end by 5 bases; junction bases not matched to a gene: 4. CDR1 is MNHEY, CDR2 SVGEGT, per germline. The CDR3 covers 13 residues. In DNA, the CDR3 is TGTGCCAGCAGGGACAGGGTTGGAGATACGCAGTATTTT. Protein product: CASRDRVGDTQYF.

This clonotype was picked up many times. The V call is TRBV5-4, the J call TRBJ1-1, with D unclear. The CDR3 is 14 amino acids. V gave up 5 bases and J gave up 6 bases, with 17 bases separating them. Germline-derived CDR1 and CDR2 are SGHNT and YYREEE (reference sequence). This CDR3 reads CASSFFGPAAEAFF. The CDR3 bases are TGTGCCAGCAGTTTTTTTGGGCCGGCGGCTGAAGCTTTCTTT.

The chain employs TRBV5-4 and TRBJ1-1; D perhaps matches TRBD1 (6 bases). The CDR3 is made up of 14 amino acids. V dropped 9 bases and J dropped 4 bases, with 19 bases sitting between them. Per germline, CDR1 SGHNT and CDR2 YYREEE (reference sequence). CDR3 sequence: CATGGQGSVTEAFF. The CDR3 bases are TGTGCCACCGGCGGGCAGGGGTCGGTCACTGAAGCTTTCTTT.

The rearrangement joins TRBV5-4 to TRBJ2-1, with 8 positions matching TRBD1. Germline V lookup: CDR1 SGHNT, CDR2 YYREEE (reference sequence). Trimming took 2 bases from V and 1 from J; bases not matched to a gene: 2. This CDR3 region has 15 residues. CDR3 sequence (DNA): TGTGCCAGCAGCTTTAGACAGGGGTCCTACAATGAGCAGTTCTTC. This codes for CASSFRQGSYNEQFF.

Concerning this clonotype itself: A much larger clone differs from this one at a single base, so this may be a read error. The chain joins TRBV6-1 to TRBJ1-2; weak D call: TRBD1 (6 bases). The CDR3 runs 13 residues. CDR1 is MNHNS and CDR2 is SASEGT in the germline V gene. V dropped 8 bases and J dropped 4 bases, with 14 bases sitting between them. DNA of the CDR3: TGTGCCAGCCGATCAACAGGGACCTATGGCTACACCTTC. Translation: CASRSTGTYGYTF.

This clonotype was observed many times. The chain is built from TRBV7-3 and TRBJ2-1; 11 nucleotides agree with TRBD1. The J segment lost 9 bases and the V segment lost 4 bases, leaving 2 bases of the junction unmatched. This CDR3 has 13 residues. CDR1 is SGHTA and CDR2 is FQGTGA in the germline V gene. CDR3 region: CASSSGQGVEQFF. The CDR3, as DNA: TGTGCCAGCAGCTCGGGACAGGGGGTTGAGCAGTTCTTC.

This clonotype was detected ten times or more. This chain uses TRBV3-1 with TRBJ2-5, with 9 bases aligning to TRBD1. The CDR3 runs 15 residues. Germline CDR1 LGHDT, CDR2 YNNKEL (reference sequence). After removal of 3 bases from V and 4 bases from J, the junction contained 6 bases not matched to a gene. CDR3 sequence (DNA): TGTGCCAGCAGCCAGCATGGGACAGGGAGAGAGACCCAGTACTTC. It is translated as CASSQHGTGRETQYF.

On this clonotype itself: Being one base from a much bigger clone, this may be a read error. V and J are TRBV29-1 and TRBJ2-3; no firm D call. The CDR3 length is 14 residues. Germline V gene sequence: CDR1 SQVTM, CDR2 ANQGSEA. Trimming stripped 1 base from V and 0 bases from J, with 8 bases between. Here the CDR3 reads CSVEAPSSTDTQYF. CDR3 DNA: TGCAGCGTTGAAGCCCCGTCGAGCACAGATACGCAGTATTTT.

This clonotype was found many times. V usage is TRBV20-1 and J usage is TRBJ2-7, with a possible D match to TRBD1 (6 bases). This CDR3 spans 12 amino acids. Trimming shortened V by 2 bases and J by 6 bases, and 11 bases separated the two germline ends. Germline values: CDR1 DFQATT, CDR2 SNEGSKA (reference sequence). The CDR3 protein is CSARQGPAEQYF. CDR3 sequence (DNA): TGCAGTGCTAGACAGGGGCCCGCCGAGCAGTACTTC.

This clonotype was recorded a few times. V usage is TRBV20-1 and J usage is TRBJ1-3; D remains unclear. Germline values: CDR1 DFQATT, CDR2 SNEGSKA (reference sequence). The V gene lost 6 bases and the J gene lost 0 bases, with 15 bases spanning the gap. The CDR3 extends over 15 amino acids. The CDR3 here is CSAPEGSTSGNTIYF. As DNA, the CDR3 is TGCAGTGCCCCCGAGGGCTCAACCTCTGGAAACACCATATATTTT.

This clonotype has at least ten counts. The V and J genes are TRBV19 and TRBJ1-5; D gene unclear. The CDR3 spans 14 residues. Germline V gene lookup returns CDR1 LNHDA and CDR2 SQIVND (reference sequence). Between the trimmed V and J ends, which lost 6 bases and 0 bases, there was a span of 9 bases. CDR3 region: CASSRRDSNQPQHF. The DNA for the CDR3 is TGTGCCAGTAGCAGAAGGGATAGCAATCAGCCCCAGCATTTT.

With respect to this clonotype: One base away lies a much larger clone, so this may be a sequencing read error. The V call is TRBV12-5, the J call TRBJ1-4, with 7 positions matching TRBD1. Germline V gene lookup returns CDR1 LGHNT and CDR2 FRNRAP. The CDR3 contains 17 residues. CDR3 region: CASRLTAYRGRSEKLFF. As DNA, the CDR3 is TGTGCTAGTCGTTTGACCGCTTACAGGGGAAGAAGTGAAAAACTGTTTTTT.

This clonotype was recorded at least ten times. The chain links TRBV4-3 to TRBJ2-7; D is unclear. V was shortened by 4 bases and J by 0 bases, with 10 bases between the two germline ends. Germline CDR1 is LGHNA and CDR2 is YSLEER. This CDR3 has 14 residues. CDR3 protein: CASSPSLSSYEQYV. The CDR3 DNA reads as TGCGCCAGCAGCCCCTCTCTAAGCTCCTACGAGCAGTACGTC.

Note on this clonotype: A much larger clone is a single base away; this may be a read error. This chain links TRBV4-1 with TRBJ2-7, with a tentative D call TRBD2 (5 bases). The V end was cut by 1 base, the J end by 2 bases, with 15 bases between. The CDR3 is made up of 16 amino acids. Germline assignment: CDR1 MGHRA and CDR2 YSYEKL. CDR3 region: CASSQAERCGPYEQYV. The CDR3 nucleotides read TGCGCCAGCAGCCAAGCTGAGCGATGCGGGCCCTACGAGCAGTACGTC.